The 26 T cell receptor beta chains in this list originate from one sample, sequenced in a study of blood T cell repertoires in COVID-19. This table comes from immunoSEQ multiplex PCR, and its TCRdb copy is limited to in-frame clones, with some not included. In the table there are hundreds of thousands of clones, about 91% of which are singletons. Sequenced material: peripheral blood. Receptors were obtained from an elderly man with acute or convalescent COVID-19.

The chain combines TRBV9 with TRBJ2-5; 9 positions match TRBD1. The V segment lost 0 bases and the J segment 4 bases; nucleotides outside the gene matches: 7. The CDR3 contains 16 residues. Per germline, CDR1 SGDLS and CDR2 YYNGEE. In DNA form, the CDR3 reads TGTGCCAGCAGCGTAGGACAGGGGGGTGGAGGAGAGACCCAGTACTTC. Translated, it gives CASSVGQGGGGETQYF.

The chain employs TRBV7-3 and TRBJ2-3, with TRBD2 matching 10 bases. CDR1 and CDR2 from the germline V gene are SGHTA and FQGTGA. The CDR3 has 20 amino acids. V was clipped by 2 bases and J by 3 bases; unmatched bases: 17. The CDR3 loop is CASSLSAMGPLAGVTDTQYF. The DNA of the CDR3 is TGTGCCAGCAGCTTATCGGCTATGGGACCTCTAGCGGGAGTGACAGATACGCAGTATTTT.

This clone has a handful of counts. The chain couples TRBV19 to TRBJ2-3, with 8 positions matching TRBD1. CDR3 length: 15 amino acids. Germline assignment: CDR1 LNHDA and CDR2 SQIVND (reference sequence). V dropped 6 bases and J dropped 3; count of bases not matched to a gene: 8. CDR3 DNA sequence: TGTGCCAGTAGACTACAGGGGGGAGGAACAGATACGCAGTATTTT. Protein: CASRLQGGGTDTQYF.

The CDR3 region is CASSHDRGQDYGYTF. Here the CDR3 DNA reads TGTGCCAGCAGCCACGACAGGGGGCAGGACTATGGCTACACCTTC. The chain couples TRBV7-9 to TRBJ1-2, with TRBD1 identical over 10 bases. CDR1 and CDR2 (germline): SEHNR, FQNEAQ (reference sequence). V was pared by 5 bases and J by 3 bases, with 6 bases of the junction left unmatched. There are 15 residues in the CDR3.

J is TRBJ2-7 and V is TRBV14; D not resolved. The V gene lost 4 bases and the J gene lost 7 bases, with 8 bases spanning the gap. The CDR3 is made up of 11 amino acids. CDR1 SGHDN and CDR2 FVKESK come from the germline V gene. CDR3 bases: TGTGCCAGCAGCCGCTGGCAAGAGCAGTACTTC. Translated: CASSRWQEQYF.

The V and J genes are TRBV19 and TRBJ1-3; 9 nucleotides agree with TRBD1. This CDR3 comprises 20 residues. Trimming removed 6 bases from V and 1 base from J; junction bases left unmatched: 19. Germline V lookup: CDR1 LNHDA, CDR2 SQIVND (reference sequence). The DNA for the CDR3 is TGTGCCAGTAGACGAGATCCTCAAGGACAGGGGTCCTATTCTGGAAACACCATATATTTT. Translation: CASRRDPQGQGSYSGNTIYF.

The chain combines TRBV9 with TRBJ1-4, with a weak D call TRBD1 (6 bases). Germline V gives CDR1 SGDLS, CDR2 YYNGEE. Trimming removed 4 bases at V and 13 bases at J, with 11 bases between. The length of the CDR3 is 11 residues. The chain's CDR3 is CASSSEDRLFF. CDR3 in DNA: TGTGCCAGCAGCTCTGAGGACAGACTGTTTTTT.

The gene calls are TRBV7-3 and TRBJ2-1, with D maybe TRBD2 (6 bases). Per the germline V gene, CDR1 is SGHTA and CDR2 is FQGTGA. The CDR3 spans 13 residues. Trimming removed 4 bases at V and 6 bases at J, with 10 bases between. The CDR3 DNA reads TGTGCCAGCAGCTCCCTAGCGACCAATGAGCAGTTCTTC. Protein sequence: CASSSLATNEQFF.

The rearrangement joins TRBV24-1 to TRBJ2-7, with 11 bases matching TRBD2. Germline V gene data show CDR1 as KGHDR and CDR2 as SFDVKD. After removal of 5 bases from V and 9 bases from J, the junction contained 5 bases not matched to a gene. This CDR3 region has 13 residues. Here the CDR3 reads CATSAGTSGAQYF. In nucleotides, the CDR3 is TGTGCCACCAGTGCCGGGACTAGCGGCGCGCAGTACTTC.

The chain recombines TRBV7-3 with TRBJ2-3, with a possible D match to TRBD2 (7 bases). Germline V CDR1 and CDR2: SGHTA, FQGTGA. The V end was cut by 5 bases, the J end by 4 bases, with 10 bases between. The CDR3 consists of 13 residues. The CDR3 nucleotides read TGTGCCAGCAGCGGGGGGGCAGCAGATACGCAGTATTTT. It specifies CASSGGAADTQYF.

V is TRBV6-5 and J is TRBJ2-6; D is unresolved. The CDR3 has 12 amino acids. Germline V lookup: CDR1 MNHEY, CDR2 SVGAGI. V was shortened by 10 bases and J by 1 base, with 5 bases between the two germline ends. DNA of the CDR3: TGTGCCACCTTTTCTGGGGCCAACGTCCTGACTTTC. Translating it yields CATFSGANVLTF.

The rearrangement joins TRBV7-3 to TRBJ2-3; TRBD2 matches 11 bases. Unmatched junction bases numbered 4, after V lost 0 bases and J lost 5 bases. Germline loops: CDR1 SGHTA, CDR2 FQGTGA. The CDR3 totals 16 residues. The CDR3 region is CASSLTLAGGVDTQYF. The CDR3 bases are TGTGCCAGCAGCTTAACGTTAGCGGGAGGGGTAGATACGCAGTATTTT.

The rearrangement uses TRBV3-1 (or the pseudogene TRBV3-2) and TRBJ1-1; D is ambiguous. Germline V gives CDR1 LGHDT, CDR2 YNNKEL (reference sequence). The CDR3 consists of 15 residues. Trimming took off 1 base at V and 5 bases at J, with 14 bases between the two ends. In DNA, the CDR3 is TGTGCCAGCAGCCAAGCTAGCAGCCTAACGACTGAAGCTTTCTTT. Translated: CASSQASSLTTEAFF.

The DNA for the CDR3 is TGTGCCAGCAGTTACTCAAGACTAGCCTACGAGCAGTACTTC. Its translation: CASSYSRLAYEQYF. V and J are TRBV6-2 or TRBV6-3 and TRBJ2-7, with D possibly matching TRBD2 (6 bases). The germline gives CDR1 MNHEY, CDR2 SVGEGT. V gave up 0 bases and J gave up 2 bases, with 8 bases separating them. CDR3 size: 14 residues.

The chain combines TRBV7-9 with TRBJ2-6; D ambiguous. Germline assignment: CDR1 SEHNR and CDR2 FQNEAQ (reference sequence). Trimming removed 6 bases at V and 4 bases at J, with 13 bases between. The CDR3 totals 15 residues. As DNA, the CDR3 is TGTGCCAGCAGACCGGTCTACTCGGGGGCCAACGTCCTGACTTTC. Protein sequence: CASRPVYSGANVLTF.

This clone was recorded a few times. CDR3 in DNA: TGTGCCAGCAGTGACGTCCCGGGACAGCCCAGCTACACCTTC. Translation: CASSDVPGQPSYTF. The chain combines TRBV6-4 with TRBJ1-2, with TRBD1 matching 7 bases. This CDR3 comprises 14 residues. The germline V gene has CDR1 MRHNA and CDR2 SNTAGT. The trim removed 2 bases at V and 9 bases at J, leaving 9 bases unmatched.

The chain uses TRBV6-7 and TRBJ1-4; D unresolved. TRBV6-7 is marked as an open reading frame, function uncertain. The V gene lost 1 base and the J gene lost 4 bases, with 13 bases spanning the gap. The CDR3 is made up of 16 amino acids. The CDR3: CASSYLWQDLNEKLFF. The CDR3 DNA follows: TGTGCCAGCAGTTACTTATGGCAGGATCTTAATGAAAAACTGTTTTTT.

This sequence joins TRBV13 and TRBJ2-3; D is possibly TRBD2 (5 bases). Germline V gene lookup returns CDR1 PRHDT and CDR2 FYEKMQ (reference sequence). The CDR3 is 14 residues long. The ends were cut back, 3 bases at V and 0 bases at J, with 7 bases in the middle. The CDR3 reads CASSFRGSTDTQYF. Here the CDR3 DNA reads TGTGCCAGCAGCTTTCGGGGAAGCACAGATACGCAGTATTTT.

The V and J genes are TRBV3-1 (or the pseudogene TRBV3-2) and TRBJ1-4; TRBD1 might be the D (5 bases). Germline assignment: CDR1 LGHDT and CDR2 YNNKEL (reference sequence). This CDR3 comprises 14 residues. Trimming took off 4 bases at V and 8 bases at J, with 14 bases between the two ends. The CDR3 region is CASSPAGGREKLFF. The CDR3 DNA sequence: TGTGCCAGCAGCCCTGCCGGGGGTAGGGAAAAACTGTTTTTT.

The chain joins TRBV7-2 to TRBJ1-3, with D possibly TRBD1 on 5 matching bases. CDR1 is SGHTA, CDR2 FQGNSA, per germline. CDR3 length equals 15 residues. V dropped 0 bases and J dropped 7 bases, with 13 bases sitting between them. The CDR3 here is CASSLATPPGNTIYF. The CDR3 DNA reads TGTGCCAGCAGCTTAGCAACGCCTCCAGGGAACACCATATATTTT.

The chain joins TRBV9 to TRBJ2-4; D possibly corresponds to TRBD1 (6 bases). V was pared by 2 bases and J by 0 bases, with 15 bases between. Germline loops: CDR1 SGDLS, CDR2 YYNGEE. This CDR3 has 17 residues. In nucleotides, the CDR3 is TGTGCCAGCAGCGTCCCCTGGGGGCAGTTAGCCAAAAACATTCAGTACTTC. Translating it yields CASSVPWGQLAKNIQYF. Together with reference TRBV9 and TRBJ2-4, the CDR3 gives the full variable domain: DSGVTQTPKHLITATGQRVTLRCSPRSGDLSVYWYQQSLDQGLQFLIQYYNGEERAKGNILERFSAQQFPDLHSELNLSSLELGDSALYFCASSVPWGQLAKNIQYFGAGTRLSVL.

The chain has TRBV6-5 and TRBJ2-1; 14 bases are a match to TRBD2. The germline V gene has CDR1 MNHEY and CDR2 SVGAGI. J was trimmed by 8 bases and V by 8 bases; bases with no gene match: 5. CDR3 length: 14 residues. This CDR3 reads CASGGLAGVDEQFF. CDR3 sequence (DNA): TGTGCCAGCGGGGGACTAGCGGGAGTAGATGAGCAGTTCTTC.

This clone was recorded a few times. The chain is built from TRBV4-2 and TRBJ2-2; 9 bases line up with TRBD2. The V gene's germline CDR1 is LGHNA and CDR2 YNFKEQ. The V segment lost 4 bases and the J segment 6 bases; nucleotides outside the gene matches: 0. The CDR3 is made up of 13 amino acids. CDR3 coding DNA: TGTGCCAGCAGCCGACTAGCGGCCGGGGAGCTGTTTTTT. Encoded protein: CASSRLAAGELFF.

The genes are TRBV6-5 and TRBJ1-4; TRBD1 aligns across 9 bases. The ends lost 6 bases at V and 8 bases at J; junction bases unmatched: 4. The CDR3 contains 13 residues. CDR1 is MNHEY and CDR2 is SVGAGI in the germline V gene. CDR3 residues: CASSGQGQEKLFF. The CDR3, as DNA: TGTGCCAGCAGCGGACAGGGGCAAGAAAAACTGTTTTTT.

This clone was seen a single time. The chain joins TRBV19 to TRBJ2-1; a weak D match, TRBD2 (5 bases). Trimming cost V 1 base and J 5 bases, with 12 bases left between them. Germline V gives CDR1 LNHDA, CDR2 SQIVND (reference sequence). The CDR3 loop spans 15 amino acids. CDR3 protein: CASSIGRGKDNEQFF. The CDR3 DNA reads TGTGCCAGTAGTATAGGCCGGGGAAAGGACAATGAGCAGTTCTTC. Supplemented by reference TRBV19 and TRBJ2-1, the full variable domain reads DGGITQSPKYLFRKEGQNVTLSCEQNLNHDAMYWYRQDPGQGLRLIYYSQIVNDFQKGDIAEGYSVSREKKESFPLTVTSAQKNPTAFYLCASSIGRGKDNEQFFGPGTRLTVL.

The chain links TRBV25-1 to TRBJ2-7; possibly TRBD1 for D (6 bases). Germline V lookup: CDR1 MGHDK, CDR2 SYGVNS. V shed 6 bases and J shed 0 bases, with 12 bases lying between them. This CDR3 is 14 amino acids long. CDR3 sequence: CASSRQGGSYEQYF. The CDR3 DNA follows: TGTGCCAGCAGCCGTCAAGGGGGCTCCTACGAGCAGTACTTC.